This entry describes one T cell receptor beta chain. The sample contains more than one DNA sequence encoding this CDR3. Data came from immunoSEQ multiplex PCR; TCRdb stores just in-frame clones and leaves some out. The sample contains about 140,000 clones, around 82% of which appear only once. All enrollees were about 18 to 90 years old and from about 25 US areas. Germline-derived CDR1 and CDR2 are LGHNA and YSLEER. The germline V and J ends were trimmed by 4 bases and 0 bases, with 9 bases remaining between them. This CDR3 is built from 15 residues. The data originate from a study of blood T cell repertoires in COVID-19.

The rearrangement uses TRBV4-3 and TRBJ1-4; no reliable D call. The sample was PBMCs or T cells enriched from blood (not recorded which). The receptor was derived from a man in his forties with acute COVID-19. CDR3 protein: CASSPTGATNEKLFF. The DNA for the CDR3 is TGCGCCAGCAGCCCAACGGGTGCAACTAATGAAAAACTGTTTTTT.